Listed here is a single T cell receptor beta chain. Its binding antigen is unknown. The record has no base qualities; no much larger clone is one base away. The sample holds other DNA sequences that translate to the same CDR3. This entry belongs to a study of blood T cell repertoires in COVID-19 (dated by TCRdb to between 2020 and 2021). Background for the entire study: Samples from collaborators originated in the United States, Italy and Spain and spanned both the acute and convalescent phases of COVID-19. HLA class I and class II types, where available, came from metadata supplied by the sample provider rather than from assay-based typing. A freely available public database, intended as a resource for researchers studying the immune response to SARS-CoV-2, is where the repertoires were released. The prospective study material was composed of cDNA or gDNA derived from T cells, B-cell-depleted T cells, or PBMCs. Deeply sampled blood TCRbeta repertoires from subjects exposed to, actively infected with, or recovered from COVID-19 were included in the dataset. Samples came from the ongoing ImmuneRACE study (first 160 participants) plus 1,254 subjects from 6 global collaborators. The sample metadata nearly always contained a de-identified subject ID, COVID-19 status, age in years and sex.

The investigation overall reported the following: Clinical and demographic metadata were provided uncurated, with the amount varying by source and participant.

The immunoSEQ Assay, a bias-controlled multiplex PCR, was used to amplify TCRbeta CDR3 regions from genomic DNA. The authors processed their data as follows. The number of nucleated cells in each sample was estimated by amplification of reference gene primers within the assay. To quantify the absolute abundance of each unique TCRbeta CDR3 rearrangement, sequence reads were collapsed and filtered. Productive Simpson clonality was computed per sample as the square root of Simpson's diversity index over productive rearrangements. TCRdb provides this immuneACCESS table in a form limited to in-frame rearrangements. Some clones are lacking; in checked studies, under half of them reflect an unresolved V gene, and why the rest are absent is not known. The V and J calls and clone size come from that table; D and trimming were worked out from the DNA. This sample holds about 210,000 clones; 81% were observed only once. Of the sample, 7.5% to 10% is held by the ten largest clones.

In the prospective study, participants were about 18 to 95 years old, resided in about two dozen geographic areas of the United States, and were enrolled through a virtual design. In the prospective study, cohorts were assigned on the basis of participant-reported clinical history obtained from a screening survey and a study questionnaire. For ImmuneRACE Cohort 3, a participant was defined as recovered based on two consecutive negative NP/OP PCR tests, clearance by a healthcare professional, or resolution of symptoms. In the prospective study, mobile phlebotomists collected whole blood, serum and a nasopharyngeal or oropharyngeal swab from each participant. Over a roughly 2-month period, participants in the prospective study had the option of providing additional blood draws and questionnaires. Before DNA extraction, blood samples from the prospective study were shipped at room temperature or frozen.

The germline V gene yields SGHRS for CDR1 and YFSETQ for CDR2. Counted from cysteine to phenylalanine, this CDR3 has 14 amino acids. Left in the record is the CDR3 DNA by itself, 42 bases read in frame from the first base. V is reduced by 1 base and J by 1 base, leaving a spacing of 8 bases between them. The clonotype comes from a man aged 35-49 years who had recovered from COVID-19. Sequencing input: PBMCs or T cells enriched from blood (not recorded which). The rearrangement joined TRBV5-1 to TRBJ1-1; a weak D assignment points to TRBD1 (5 bases agree). The bases read TGCGCCAGCAGCTTGCAGGGAGGGAACACTGAAGCTTTCTTT. Translated, this is CASSLQGGNTEAFF.